This T cell receptor beta chain was retrieved from a study of beta chain features in type 1 diabetes. Overall study: Patients did not differ from healthy donors in age, gender or cell yield. General study results and limits: Among patients with Type 1 diabetes, TCRB CDR3s were moderately but significantly shorter in every one of the four CD4+ subsets. The similarity of naive, central memory and Treg TCRB repertoires appeared greater among patients than among healthy donors.

The CDR3 spans 13 residues. J was trimmed by 1 base and V by 4 bases; bases with no gene match: 0. Germline V lookup: CDR1 SQVTM, CDR2 ANQGSEA. Many counts were recorded for this clone. The antigen is unknown. This sample includes further DNA sequences coding for the same CDR3. Sorted populations were all over 98% pure. The whole isolated RNA underwent reverse transcription, so sequencing captured expressed TCRB transcripts. Method: immunoSEQ multiplex PCR; TCRdb's copy keeps in-frame clones and lacks some. The repertoire holds around 110,000 clones, roughly 15% seen once, with approximately 2.2% in the top ten.

Sample: central memory CD4+ T cells from blood. This TCR was recovered from a man under 40 with type 1 diabetes. The chain combines TRBV29-1 with TRBJ2-3; 9 nucleotides align to TRBD1. The DNA for the CDR3 is TGCAGCGTTGGGACAGGGGGCACAGATACGCAGTATTTT. Amino acids: CSVGTGGTDTQYF.